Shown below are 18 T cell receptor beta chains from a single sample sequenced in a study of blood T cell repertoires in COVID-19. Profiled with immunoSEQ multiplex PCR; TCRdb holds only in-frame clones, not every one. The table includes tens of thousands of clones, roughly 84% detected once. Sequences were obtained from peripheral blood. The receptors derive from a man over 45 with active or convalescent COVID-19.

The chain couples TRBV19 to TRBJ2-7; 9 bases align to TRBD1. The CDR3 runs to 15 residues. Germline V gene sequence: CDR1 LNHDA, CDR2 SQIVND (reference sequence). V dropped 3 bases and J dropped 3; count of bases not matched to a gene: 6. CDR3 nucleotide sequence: TGTGCCAGTAGTATTGGGGGACAGGGCTTCTACGAGCAGTACTTC. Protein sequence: CASSIGGQGFYEQYF.

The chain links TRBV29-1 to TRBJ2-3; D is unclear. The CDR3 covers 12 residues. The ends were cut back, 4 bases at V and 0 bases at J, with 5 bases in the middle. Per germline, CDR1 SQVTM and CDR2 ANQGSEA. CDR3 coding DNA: TGCAGCGTTGTTCGTAGCACAGATACGCAGTATTTT. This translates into CSVVRSTDTQYF.

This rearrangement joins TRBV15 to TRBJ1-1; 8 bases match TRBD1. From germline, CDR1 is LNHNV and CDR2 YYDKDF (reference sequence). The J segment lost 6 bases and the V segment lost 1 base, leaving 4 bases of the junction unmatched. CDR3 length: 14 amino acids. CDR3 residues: CATSRGQGSAEAFF. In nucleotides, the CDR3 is TGTGCCACCAGCAGAGGACAGGGGAGCGCTGAAGCTTTCTTT.

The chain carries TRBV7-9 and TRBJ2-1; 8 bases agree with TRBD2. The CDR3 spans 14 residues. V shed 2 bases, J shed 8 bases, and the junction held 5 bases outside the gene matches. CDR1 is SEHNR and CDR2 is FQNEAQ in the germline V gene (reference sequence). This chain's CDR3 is CASSLSGGVDEQFF. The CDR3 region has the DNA TGTGCCAGCAGCTTAAGCGGGGGTGTCGATGAGCAGTTCTTC.

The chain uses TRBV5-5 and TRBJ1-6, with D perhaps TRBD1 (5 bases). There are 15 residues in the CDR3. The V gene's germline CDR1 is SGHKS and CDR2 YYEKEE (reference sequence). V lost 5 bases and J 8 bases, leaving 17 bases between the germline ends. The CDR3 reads CASRIWLQGDSPLHF. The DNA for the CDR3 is TGTGCCAGCAGAATCTGGCTCCAAGGGGATTCACCCCTCCACTTT. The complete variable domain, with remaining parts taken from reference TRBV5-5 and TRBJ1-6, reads DAGVTQSPTHLIKTRGQQVTLRCSPISGHKSVSWYQQVLGQGPQFIFQYYEKEERGRGNFPDRFSARQFPNYSSELNVNALLLGDSALYLCASRIWLQGDSPLHFGNGTRLTVT.

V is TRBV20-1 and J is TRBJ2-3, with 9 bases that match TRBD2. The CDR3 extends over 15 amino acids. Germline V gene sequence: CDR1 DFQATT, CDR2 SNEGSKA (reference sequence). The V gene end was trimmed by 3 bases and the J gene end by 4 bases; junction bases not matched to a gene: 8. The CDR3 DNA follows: TGCAGTGCTAGTGTGGGACTAGCCTCCCCAGATACGCAGTATTTT. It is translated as CSASVGLASPDTQYF.

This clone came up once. The CDR3 loop reads CASSFGQGQETQYF. The CDR3 nucleotides are TGTGCCAGCAGCTTCGGACAGGGACAAGAGACCCAGTACTTC. The V call is TRBV5-4, the J call TRBJ2-5; 8 positions agree with TRBD1. The CDR3 sequence is 14 residues long. The V segment lost 2 bases and the J segment 2 bases; nucleotides outside the gene matches: 2. The germline V gene encodes CDR1 SGHNT and CDR2 YYREEE (reference sequence).

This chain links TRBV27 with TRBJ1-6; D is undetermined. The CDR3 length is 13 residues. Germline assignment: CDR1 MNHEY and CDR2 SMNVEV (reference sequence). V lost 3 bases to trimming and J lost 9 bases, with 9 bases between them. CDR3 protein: CASSFRGTSPLHF. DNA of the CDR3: TGTGCCAGCAGTTTCCGGGGTACTTCACCCCTCCACTTT.

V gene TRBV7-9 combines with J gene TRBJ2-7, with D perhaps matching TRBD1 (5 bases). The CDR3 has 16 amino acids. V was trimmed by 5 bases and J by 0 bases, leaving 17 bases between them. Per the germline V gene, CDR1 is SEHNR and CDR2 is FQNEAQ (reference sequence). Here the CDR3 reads CASSDVGDSFSYEQYF. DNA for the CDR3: TGTGCCAGCAGCGACGTTGGAGACAGCTTCTCCTACGAGCAGTACTTC. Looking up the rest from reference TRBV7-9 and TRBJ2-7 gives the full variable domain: DTGVSQNPRHKITKRGQNVTFRCDPISEHNRLYWYRQTLGQGPEFLTYFQNEAQLEKSRLLSDRFSAERPKGSFSTLEIQRTEQGDSAMYLCASSDVGDSFSYEQYFGPGTRLTVT.

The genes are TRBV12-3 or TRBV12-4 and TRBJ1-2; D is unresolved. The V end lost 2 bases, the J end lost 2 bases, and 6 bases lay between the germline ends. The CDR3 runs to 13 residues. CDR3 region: CASSLYGNYGYTF. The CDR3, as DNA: TGTGCCAGCAGTTTATACGGGAACTATGGCTACACCTTC.

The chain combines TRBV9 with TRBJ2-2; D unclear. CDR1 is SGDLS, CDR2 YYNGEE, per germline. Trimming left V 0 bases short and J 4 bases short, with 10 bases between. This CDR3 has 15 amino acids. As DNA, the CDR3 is TGTGCCAGCAGCGTAGGGAGTAGCCCCACCGGGGAGCTGTTTTTT. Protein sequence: CASSVGSSPTGELFF.

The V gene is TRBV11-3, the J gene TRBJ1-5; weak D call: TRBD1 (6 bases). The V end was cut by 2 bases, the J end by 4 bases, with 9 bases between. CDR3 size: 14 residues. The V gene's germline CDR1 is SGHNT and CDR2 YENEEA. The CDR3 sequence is CASSLWGRNQPQHF. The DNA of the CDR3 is TGTGCCAGCAGCTTATGGGGGCGAAATCAGCCCCAGCATTTT.

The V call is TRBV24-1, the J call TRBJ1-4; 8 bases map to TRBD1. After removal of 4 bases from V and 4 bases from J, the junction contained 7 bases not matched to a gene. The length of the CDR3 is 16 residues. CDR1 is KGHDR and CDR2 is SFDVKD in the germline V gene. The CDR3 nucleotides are TGTGCCACCAGTGAGCCCTCAGGGGGCTATAATGAAAAACTGTTTTTT. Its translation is CATSEPSGGYNEKLFF.

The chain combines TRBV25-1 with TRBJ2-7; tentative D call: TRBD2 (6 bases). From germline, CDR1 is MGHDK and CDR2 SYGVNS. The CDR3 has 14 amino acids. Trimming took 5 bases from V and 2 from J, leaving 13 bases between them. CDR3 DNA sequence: TGTGCCAGCAGTCCCCCGGGACTGCCCTACGAGCAGTACTTC. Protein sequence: CASSPPGLPYEQYF.

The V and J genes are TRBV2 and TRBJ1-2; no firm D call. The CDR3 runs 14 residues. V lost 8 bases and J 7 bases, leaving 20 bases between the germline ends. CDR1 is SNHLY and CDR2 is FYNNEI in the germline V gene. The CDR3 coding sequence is TGTGCCAGCCCGGAGGAAGTCAGAAATGCTGGCTACACCTTC. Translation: CASPEEVRNAGYTF.

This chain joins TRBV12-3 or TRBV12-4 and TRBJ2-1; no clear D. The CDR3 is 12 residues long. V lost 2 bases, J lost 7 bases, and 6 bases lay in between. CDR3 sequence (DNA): TGTGCCAGCAGTTTACACATTAATGAGCAGTTCTTC. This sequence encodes CASSLHINEQFF.

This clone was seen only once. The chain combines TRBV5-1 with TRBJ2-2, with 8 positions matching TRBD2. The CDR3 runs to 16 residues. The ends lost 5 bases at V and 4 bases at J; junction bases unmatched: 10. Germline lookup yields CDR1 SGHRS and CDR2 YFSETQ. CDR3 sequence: CASSFFGGDRTGELFF. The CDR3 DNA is TGCGCCAGCAGTTTTTTCGGGGGGGATCGCACCGGGGAGCTGTTTTTT.

This CDR3 reads CASSTDSGQAGELFF. The CDR3 DNA follows: TGTGCCAGCTCAACCGACAGTGGGCAGGCCGGGGAGCTGTTTTTT. The chain couples TRBV18 to TRBJ2-2, with D possibly matching TRBD1 (5 bases). V lost 5 bases and J lost 6, with 16 bases in between. In germline, CDR1 is KGHSH, CDR2 LQKENI. The CDR3 totals 15 residues.